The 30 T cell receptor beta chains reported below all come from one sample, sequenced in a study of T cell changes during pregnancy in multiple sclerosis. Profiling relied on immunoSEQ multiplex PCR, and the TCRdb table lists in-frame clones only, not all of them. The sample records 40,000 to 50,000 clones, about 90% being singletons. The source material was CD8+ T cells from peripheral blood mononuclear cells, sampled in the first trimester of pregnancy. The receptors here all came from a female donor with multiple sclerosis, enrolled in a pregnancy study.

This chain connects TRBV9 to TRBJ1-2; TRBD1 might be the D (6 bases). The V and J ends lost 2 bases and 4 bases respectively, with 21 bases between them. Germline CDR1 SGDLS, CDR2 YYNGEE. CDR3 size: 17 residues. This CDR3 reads CASSVDSRGANRYGYTF. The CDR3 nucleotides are TGTGCCAGCAGCGTGGACAGCAGAGGAGCGAATCGCTATGGCTACACCTTC.

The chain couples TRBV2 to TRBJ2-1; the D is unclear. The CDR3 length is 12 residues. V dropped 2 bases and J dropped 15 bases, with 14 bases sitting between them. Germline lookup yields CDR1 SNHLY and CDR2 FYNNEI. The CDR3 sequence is CASSERAEHTFF. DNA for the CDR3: TGTGCCAGCAGTGAAAGAGCTGAGCATACGTTCTTC.

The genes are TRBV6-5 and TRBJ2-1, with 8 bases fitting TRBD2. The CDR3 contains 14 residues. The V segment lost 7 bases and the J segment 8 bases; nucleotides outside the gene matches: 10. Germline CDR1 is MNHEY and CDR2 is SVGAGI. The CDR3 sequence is CASTYGGAIDEQFF. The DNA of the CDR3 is TGTGCCAGCACCTACGGGGGGGCTATCGATGAGCAGTTCTTC.

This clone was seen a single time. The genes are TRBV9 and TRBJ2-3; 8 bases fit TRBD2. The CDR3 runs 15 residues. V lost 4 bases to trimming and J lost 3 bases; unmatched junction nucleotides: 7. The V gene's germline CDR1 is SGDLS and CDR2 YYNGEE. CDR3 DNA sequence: TGTGCCAGCAGCCCCCGACTAGCGAAGACAGATACGCAGTATTTT. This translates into CASSPRLAKTDTQYF.

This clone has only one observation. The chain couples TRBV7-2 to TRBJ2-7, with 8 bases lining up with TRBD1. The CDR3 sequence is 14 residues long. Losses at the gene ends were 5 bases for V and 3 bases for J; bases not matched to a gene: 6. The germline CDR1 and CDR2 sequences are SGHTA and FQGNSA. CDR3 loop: CASSRTGGIYEQYF. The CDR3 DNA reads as TGTGCCAGCAGCCGAACAGGGGGAATCTACGAGCAGTACTTC.

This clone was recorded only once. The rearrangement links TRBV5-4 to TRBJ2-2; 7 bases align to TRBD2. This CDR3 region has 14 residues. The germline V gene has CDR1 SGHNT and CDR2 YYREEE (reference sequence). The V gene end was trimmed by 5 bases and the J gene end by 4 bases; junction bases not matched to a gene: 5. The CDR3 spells CASSWGGPTGELFF. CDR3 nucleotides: TGTGCCAGCAGTTGGGGGGGACCCACCGGGGAGCTGTTTTTT.

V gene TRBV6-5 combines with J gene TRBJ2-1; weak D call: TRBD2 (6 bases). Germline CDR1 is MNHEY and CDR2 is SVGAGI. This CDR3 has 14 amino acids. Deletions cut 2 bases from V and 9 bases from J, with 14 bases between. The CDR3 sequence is CASSYGTLPSEQFF. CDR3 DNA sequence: TGTGCCAGCAGTTACGGGACTCTCCCGAGTGAGCAGTTCTTC.

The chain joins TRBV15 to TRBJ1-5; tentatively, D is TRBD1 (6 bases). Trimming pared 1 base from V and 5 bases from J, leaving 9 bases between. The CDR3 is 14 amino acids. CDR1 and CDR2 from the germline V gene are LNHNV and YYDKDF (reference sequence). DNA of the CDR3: TGTGCCACCAGCAGAGGGGGGGGCCATCAGCCCCAGCATTTT. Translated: CATSRGGGHQPQHF.

The CDR3 loop reads CAWSRQGMNTEAFF. Written as DNA, the CDR3 is TGTGCCTGGAGTAGACAGGGGATGAACACTGAAGCTTTCTTT. The chain is built from TRBV30 and TRBJ1-1, with 8 bases fitting TRBD1. With V trimmed by 2 bases and J by 0 bases, 2 bases remained unmatched. Germline loops: CDR1 GTSNPN, CDR2 SVGIG (reference sequence). The CDR3 has 14 amino acids. Together with reference TRBV30 and TRBJ1-1, the CDR3 gives the full variable domain: SQTIHQWPATLVQPVGSPLSLECTVEGTSNPNLYWYRQAAGRGLQLLFYSVGIGQISSEVPQNLSASRPQDRQFILSSKKLLLSDSGFYLCAWSRQGMNTEAFFGQGTRLTVV.

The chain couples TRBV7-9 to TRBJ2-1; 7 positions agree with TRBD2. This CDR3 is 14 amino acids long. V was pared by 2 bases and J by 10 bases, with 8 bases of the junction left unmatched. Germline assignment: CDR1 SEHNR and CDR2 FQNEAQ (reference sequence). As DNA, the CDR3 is TGTGCCAGCAGCTTAACGGGAGGCAGTAGGGAGCAGTTCTTC. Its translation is CASSLTGGSREQFF.

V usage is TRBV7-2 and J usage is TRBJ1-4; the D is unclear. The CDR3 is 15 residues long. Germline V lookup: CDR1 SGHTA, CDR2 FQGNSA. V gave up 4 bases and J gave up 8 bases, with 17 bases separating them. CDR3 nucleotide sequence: TGTGCCAGCAGCTCCGAACCGGGAGCGGGAGAAAAACTGTTTTTT. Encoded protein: CASSSEPGAGEKLFF.

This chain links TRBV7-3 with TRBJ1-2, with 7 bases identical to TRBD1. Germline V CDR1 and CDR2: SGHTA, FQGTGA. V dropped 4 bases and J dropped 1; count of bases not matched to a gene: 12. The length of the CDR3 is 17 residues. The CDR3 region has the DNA TGTGCCAGCAGCTCCAAGGGCGGACAGGCCGTTAACTATGGCTACACCTTC. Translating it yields CASSSKGGQAVNYGYTF.

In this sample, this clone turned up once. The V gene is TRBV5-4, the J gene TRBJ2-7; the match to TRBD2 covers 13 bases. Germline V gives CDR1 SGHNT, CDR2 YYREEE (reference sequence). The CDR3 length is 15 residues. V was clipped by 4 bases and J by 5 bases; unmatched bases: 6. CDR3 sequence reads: CASSTGLAGENEQYF. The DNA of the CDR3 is TGTGCCAGCAGCACCGGACTAGCGGGGGAAAACGAGCAGTACTTC.

The CDR3 bases are TGCGCCAGCAGCCAAGGGCAGGGGGCAATTTCACCCCTCCACTTT. Its translation is CASSQGQGAISPLHF. The V and J genes are TRBV4-3 and TRBJ1-6, with 8 bases identical to TRBD1. The CDR3 totals 15 residues. Germline-derived CDR1 and CDR2 are LGHNA and YSLEER. Losses at the gene ends were 1 base for V and 9 bases for J; bases not matched to a gene: 5.

The CDR3 sequence: CASSPEGAENYGYTF. CDR3 DNA sequence: TGTGCCAGCTCACCCGAGGGGGCGGAAAACTATGGCTACACCTTC. V usage is TRBV18 and J usage is TRBJ1-2, with 7 bases that match TRBD1. The CDR3 consists of 15 residues. Germline V lookup: CDR1 KGHSH, CDR2 LQKENI. The J segment lost 2 bases and the V segment lost 3 bases, leaving 6 bases of the junction unmatched.

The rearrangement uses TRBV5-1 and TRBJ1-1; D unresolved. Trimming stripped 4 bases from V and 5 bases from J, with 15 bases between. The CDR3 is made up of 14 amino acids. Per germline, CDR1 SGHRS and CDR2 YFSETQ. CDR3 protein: CASSLGSGGTEAFF. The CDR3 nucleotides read TGCGCCAGCAGCCTGGGGAGCGGAGGGACTGAAGCTTTCTTT.

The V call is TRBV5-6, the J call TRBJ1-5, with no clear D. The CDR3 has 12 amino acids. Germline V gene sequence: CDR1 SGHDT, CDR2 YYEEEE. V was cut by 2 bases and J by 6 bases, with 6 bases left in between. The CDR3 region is CASSFLRQPQHF. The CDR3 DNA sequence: TGTGCCAGCAGCTTTCTACGTCAGCCCCAGCATTTT.

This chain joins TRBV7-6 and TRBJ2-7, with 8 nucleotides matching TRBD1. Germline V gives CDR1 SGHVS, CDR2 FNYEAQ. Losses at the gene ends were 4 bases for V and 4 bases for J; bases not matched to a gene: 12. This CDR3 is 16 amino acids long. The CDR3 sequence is CASSSLSAGGKYEQYF. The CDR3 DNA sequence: TGTGCCAGCAGCTCCCTTTCGGCAGGGGGCAAATACGAGCAGTACTTC.

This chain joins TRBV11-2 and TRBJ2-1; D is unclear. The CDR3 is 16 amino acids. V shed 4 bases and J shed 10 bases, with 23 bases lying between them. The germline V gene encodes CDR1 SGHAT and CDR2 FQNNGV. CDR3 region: CASSSKQKLQYVEQFF. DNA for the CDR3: TGTGCCAGCAGCTCCAAACAGAAGTTGCAATATGTGGAGCAGTTCTTC.

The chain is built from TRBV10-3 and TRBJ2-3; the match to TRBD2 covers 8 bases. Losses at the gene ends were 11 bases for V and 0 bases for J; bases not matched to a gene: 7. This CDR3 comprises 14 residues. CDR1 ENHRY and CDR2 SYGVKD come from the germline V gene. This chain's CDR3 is CASTGGTSTDTQYF. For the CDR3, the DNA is TGTGCCTCGACGGGGGGGACCAGCACAGATACGCAGTATTTT.

CDR3 coding DNA: TGTGCCAGCAGCCCCCTTCTAGCGGGAGGGAATGAGCAGTTCTTC. Protein sequence: CASSPLLAGGNEQFF. This sequence joins TRBV7-8 and TRBJ2-1; 12 nucleotides agree with TRBD2. This CDR3 has 15 residues. Germline CDR1 reads SGHVS; CDR2 reads FQNEAQ. The junction had 6 bases not matched to a gene; V was cut back by 5 bases and J by 7 bases. The full variable domain, its missing parts supplied by reference TRBV7-8 and TRBJ2-1, is GAGVSQSPRYKVAKRGQDVALRCDPISGHVSLFWYQQALGQGPEFLTYFQNEAQLDKSGLPSDRFFAERPEGSVSTLKIQRTQQEDSAVYLCASSPLLAGGNEQFFGPGTRLTVL.

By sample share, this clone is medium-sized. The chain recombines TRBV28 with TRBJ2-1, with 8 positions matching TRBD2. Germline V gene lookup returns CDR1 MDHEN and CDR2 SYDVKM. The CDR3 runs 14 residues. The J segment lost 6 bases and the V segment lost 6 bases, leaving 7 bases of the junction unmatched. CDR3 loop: CASSLLSGGNEQFF. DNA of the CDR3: TGTGCCAGCAGCCTTCTGAGCGGGGGCAATGAGCAGTTCTTC. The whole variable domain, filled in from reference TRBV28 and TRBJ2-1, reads DVKVTQSSRYLVKRTGEKVFLECVQDMDHENMFWYRQDPGLGLRLIYFSYDVKMKEKGDIPEGYSVSREKKERFSLILESASTNQTSMYLCASSLLSGGNEQFFGPGTRLTVL.

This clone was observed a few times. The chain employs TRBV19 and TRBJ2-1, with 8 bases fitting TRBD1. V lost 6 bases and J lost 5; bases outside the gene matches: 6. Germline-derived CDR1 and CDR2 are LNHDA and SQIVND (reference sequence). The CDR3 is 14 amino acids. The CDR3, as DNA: TGTGCCAGTAGGCCCGGGACAGGCAACAATGAGCAGTTCTTC. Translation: CASRPGTGNNEQFF.

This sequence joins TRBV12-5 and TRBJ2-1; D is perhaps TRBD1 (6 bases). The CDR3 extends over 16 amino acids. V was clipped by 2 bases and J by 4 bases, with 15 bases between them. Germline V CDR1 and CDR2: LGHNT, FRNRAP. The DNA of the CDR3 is TGTGCTAGTGGTTTGCCCTGGACAGCCGATTACAATGAGCAGTTCTTC. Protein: CASGLPWTADYNEQFF.

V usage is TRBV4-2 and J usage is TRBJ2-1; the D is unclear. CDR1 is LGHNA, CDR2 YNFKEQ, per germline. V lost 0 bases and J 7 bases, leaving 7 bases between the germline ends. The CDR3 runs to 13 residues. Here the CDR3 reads CASSQERSNEQFF. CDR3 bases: TGTGCCAGCAGCCAAGAGAGGTCTAATGAGCAGTTCTTC.

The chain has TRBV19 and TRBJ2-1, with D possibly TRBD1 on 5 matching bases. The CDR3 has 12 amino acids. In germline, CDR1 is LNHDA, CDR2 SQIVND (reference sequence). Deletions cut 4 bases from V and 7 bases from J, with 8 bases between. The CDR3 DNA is TGTGCCAGTAGTAGCGCAGGGAATGAGCAGTTCTTC. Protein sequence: CASSSAGNEQFF.

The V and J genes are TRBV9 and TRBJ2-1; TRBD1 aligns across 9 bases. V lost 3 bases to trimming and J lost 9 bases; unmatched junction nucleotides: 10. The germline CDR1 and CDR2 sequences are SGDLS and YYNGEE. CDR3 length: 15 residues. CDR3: CASSDRDREGGEQFF. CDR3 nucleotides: TGTGCCAGCAGCGACCGGGACAGGGAAGGAGGTGAGCAGTTCTTC.

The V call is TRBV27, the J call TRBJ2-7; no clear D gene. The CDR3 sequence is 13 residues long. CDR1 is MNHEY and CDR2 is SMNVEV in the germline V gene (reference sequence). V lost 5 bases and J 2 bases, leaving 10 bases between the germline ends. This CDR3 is CASSGTNTYEQYF. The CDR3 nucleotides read TGTGCCAGCAGTGGAACTAACACCTACGAGCAGTACTTC.

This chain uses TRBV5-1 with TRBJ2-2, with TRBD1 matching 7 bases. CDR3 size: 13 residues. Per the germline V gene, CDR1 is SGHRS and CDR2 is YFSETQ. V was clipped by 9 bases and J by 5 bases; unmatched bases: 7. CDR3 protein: CATPTGKTGELFF. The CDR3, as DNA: TGCGCCACACCGACAGGGAAGACCGGGGAGCTGTTTTTT.

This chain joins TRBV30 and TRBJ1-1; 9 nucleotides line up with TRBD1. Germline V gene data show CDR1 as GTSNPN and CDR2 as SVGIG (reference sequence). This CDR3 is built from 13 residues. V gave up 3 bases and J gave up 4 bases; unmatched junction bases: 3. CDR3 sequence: CAWRDRGSTEAFF. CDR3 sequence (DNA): TGTGCCTGGAGGGACAGGGGTTCCACTGAAGCTTTCTTT.